This T cell receptor (beta chain) was recorded in a study of blood T cells in healthy people across ages. Per the germline V gene, CDR1 is SGDLS and CDR2 is YYNGEE. The length of the CDR3 is 14 residues. V lost 1 base and J lost 5; bases outside the gene matches: 4. In the case of this clonotype: Antigen unknown.

General study findings and limits: A conclusive naive versus antigen-experienced comparison was prevented by the unsorted PBMCs.

A second 7 to 11 cycle PCR used barcoded and J-beta primers. Tagging of each cDNA molecule was performed by a template-switch adaptor with 12 random nucleotides. Per sample, CDR3-containing paired-end reads numbered at least 2.5 million. TCRdb reanalysed the 5' RACE reads using MiXCR and keeps one entry per CDR3 protein. This sample carries 720,000 or so distinct CDR3 sequences, 40% to 45% of them seen once, and the ten largest clones take about 30%. PBMCs numbering at least 6.5 million were isolated per sample. Sequenced: blood. The chain has TRBV9 and TRBJ2-5, with 8 bases fitting TRBD2. The receptor was derived from a man of 80 years or more in good health. CDR3 protein: CASSVTGGPETQYF. CDR3 nucleotides: TGTGCCAGCAGCGTAACGGGAGGGCCCGAGACCCAGTACTTC.